These T cell receptor beta chains were read from a single sample in a study of shared T cell receptors in the human thymus. Only in-frame clones appear in the TCRdb table, and some are missing; sequencing was by immunoSEQ multiplex PCR. The sample lists hundreds of thousands of clones, approximately 85% occurring once. These data were also reused for a study on human thymus T cells.

Sequencing was carried out using thymocytes. Receptors originate from a girl under two years old with a congenital heart defect. Each CDR3 is given with its conserved first and last residue. A D gene is named only where the DNA matches it firmly. Where a row states a size, it is once, few, many or the class of an expanded clone; other rows omit it.

v_call	j_call	d_call	clone_size	cdr3_aa	cdr3_nt
TRBV6-1	TRBJ1-6	NA	NA	CASSEGLPVSPLHF	TGTGCCAGCAGTGAGGGACTTCCTGTTTCACCCCTCCACTTT
TRBV2	TRBJ2-1	NA	NA	CASSDRGNEQFF	TGTGCCAGCAGTGACCGGGGCAATGAGCAGTTCTTC
TRBV4-1	TRBJ2-1	NA	few	CASSPPELGGLNSYNEQFF	TGCGCCAGCAGCCCGCCTGAATTGGGCGGACTAAACTCCTACAATGAGCAGTTCTTC
TRBV12-1	TRBJ1-6	NA	NA	CASRGGPTYNSPLHF	TGTGCCAGCAGGGGGGGGCCCACCTATAATTCACCCCTCCACTTT
TRBV29-1	TRBJ2-1	NA	NA	CSVVGRGYNEQFF	TGCAGCGTTGTGGGCAGGGGTTACAATGAGCAGTTCTTC
TRBV5-1	TRBJ2-7	TRBD2	NA	CASSLNAGESDEQYF	TGCGCCAGCAGCTTGAATGCGGGGGAGTCGGACGAGCAGTACTTC
TRBV7-2	TRBJ1-2	TRBD1	NA	CASSLEIDRGPDYGYTF	TGTGCCAGCAGCTTGGAGATCGACAGGGGGCCGGACTATGGCTACACCTTC
TRBV5-6	TRBJ2-7	NA	NA	CASSLDYVSEDEQYF	TGTGCCAGCAGCCTGGATTACGTTTCGGAGGACGAGCAGTACTTC
TRBV4-2	TRBJ1-2	NA	once	CASSQVVQVDYGYTF	TGTGCCAGCAGCCAAGTGGTACAGGTCGACTATGGCTACACCTTC
TRBV29-1	TRBJ2-7	TRBD1	NA	CSVEDRTGEGEQYF	TGCAGCGTTGAAGACAGGACAGGGGAAGGCGAGCAGTACTTC
TRBV28	TRBJ1-2	NA	NA	CASSYGLGYGYTF	TGTGCCAGCAGTTACGGACTGGGCTATGGCTACACCTTC
TRBV27	TRBJ1-1	TRBD1	NA	CASSLRGQGALCRTEAFF	TGTGCCAGCAGTTTACGGGGACAGGGGGCTTTATGTCGAACCGAAGCTTTCTTT
TRBV11-2	TRBJ1-1	NA	NA	CASSLRSGGATEAFF	TGTGCCAGCAGCTTACGCTCCGGGGGGGCGACTGAAGCTTTCTTT
TRBV30	TRBJ1-4	NA	NA	CAWSVTRGIHRGWEKLFF	TGTGCCTGGAGTGTAACGAGAGGGATACATCGCGGATGGGAAAAACTGTTTTTT
TRBV5-5	TRBJ2-2	NA	NA	CASSSRNHRWGRELFF	TGTGCCAGCAGCTCTCGCAATCACCGGTGGGGCAGGGAGCTGTTTTTT
TRBV6-5	TRBJ1-1	NA	once	CASSPTDSPEAFF	TGTGCCAGCAGCCCAACAGACAGCCCTGAAGCTTTCTTT
TRBV4-1	TRBJ1-3	NA	NA	CASKPSYRWDGNTIYF	TGCGCCAGCAAACCATCGTACAGGTGGGATGGAAACACCATATATTTT
TRBV15	TRBJ2-5	NA	once	CATSRDNGEAETQYF	TGTGCCACCAGCAGAGATAACGGGGAGGCGGAGACCCAGTACTTC
TRBV6-5	TRBJ2-3	TRBD2	NA	CASSYTSGGDGDTQYF	TGTGCCAGCAGTTACACGAGCGGGGGGGATGGAGATACGCAGTATTTT
TRBV6-5	TRBJ2-1	NA	NA	CASSPGVSSYNEQFF	TGTGCCAGCAGTCCGGGAGTCAGCTCCTACAATGAGCAGTTCTTC
TRBV9	TRBJ1-6	TRBD1	NA	CASSEEPTGGLGSPLHF	TGTGCCAGCAGCGAGGAACCGACAGGGGGCCTCGGTTCACCCCTCCACTTT
TRBV11-2	TRBJ1-6	NA	NA	CASLGGGNSPLHF	TGTGCCAGCCTTGGGGGAGGCAATTCACCCCTCCACTTT
TRBV28	TRBJ2-1	TRBD2	NA	CASSLWSGGYYNEQFF	TGTGCCAGCAGTTTATGGAGCGGGGGCTACTACAATGAGCAGTTCTTC
TRBV4-2	TRBJ1-5	NA	once	CASSQLASADEGGNQPQHF	TGTGCCAGCAGCCAATTGGCTTCGGCGGACGAAGGGGGCAATCAGCCCCAGCATTTT
TRBV7-2	TRBJ1-2	TRBD1	NA	CASSLAPGTASKGDGYTF	TGTGCCAGCAGCTTAGCCCCTGGGACAGCCTCAAAGGGGGATGGCTACACCTTC
TRBV2	TRBJ1-5	NA	NA	CASSEAPLCQQGFYSNQPQHF	TGTGCCAGCAGTGAAGCGCCGCTATGTCAACAGGGCTTTTATAGCAATCAGCCCCAGCATTTT
TRBV7-6	TRBJ2-5	TRBD2	NA	CASSSGLAGIEETQYF	TGTGCCAGCAGCTCCGGACTAGCGGGTATCGAAGAGACCCAGTACTTC
TRBV6-1	TRBJ1-4	NA	NA	CASSEAERTAKALNEKLFF	TGTGCCAGCAGTGAAGCGGAGAGGACAGCCAAAGCACTTAATGAAAAACTGTTTTTT
TRBV6-5	TRBJ1-3	NA	NA	CASSYDGSSGNTIYF	TGTGCCAGCAGTTACGACGGGAGCTCTGGAAACACCATATATTTT
TRBV5-5	TRBJ2-2	NA	once	CASSLAGTGELFF	TGTGCCAGCAGCTTGGCCGGCACCGGGGAGCTGTTTTTT
TRBV18	TRBJ2-7	TRBD1	NA	CASSPGRDRGPYEQYF	TGTGCCAGCTCACCGGGCCGGGACAGGGGCCCCTACGAGCAGTACTTC
TRBV5-6	TRBJ2-7	TRBD2	few	CASSRTKGGPYEQYF	TGTGCCAGCAGCCGAACAAAGGGAGGGCCCTACGAGCAGTACTTC
TRBV14	TRBJ2-3	TRBD1	NA	CASSQARTGSTDTQYF	TGTGCCAGCAGCCAAGCCCGGACAGGGAGCACAGATACGCAGTATTTT
TRBV7-8	TRBJ1-5	NA	NA	CASSLAREQRTSNQPQHF	TGTGCCAGCAGCTTAGCCCGGGAGCAAAGAACTAGCAATCAGCCCCAGCATTTT
TRBV18	TRBJ1-2	NA	NA	CASSPPVRSQEGGYTF	TGTGCCAGCTCACCACCGGTCCGGAGCCAGGAGGGAGGCTACACCTTC
TRBV28	TRBJ1-5	NA	NA	CAPDQPQHF	TGTGCCCCGGATCAGCCCCAGCATTTT
TRBV6-4	TRBJ2-1	TRBD2	NA	CASSAQPGTSAHEQFF	TGTGCCAGCAGTGCCCAACCCGGGACTAGCGCCCATGAGCAGTTCTTC
TRBV25-1	TRBJ1-1	TRBD1	NA	CASSVPGGTEAFF	TGTGCCAGCAGTGTGCCAGGGGGTACTGAAGCTTTCTTT
TRBV27	TRBJ2-7	TRBD1	NA	CASSLSWWDRVHEQYF	TGTGCCAGCAGTTTATCTTGGTGGGACAGGGTCCACGAGCAGTACTTC
TRBV12-5	TRBJ2-2	NA	once	CASGPSSGENTGELFF	TGTGCTAGTGGTCCATCATCCGGGGAAAACACCGGGGAGCTGTTTTTT
TRBV6-6	TRBJ2-4	TRBD2	NA	CASTRGSGTAKNIQYF	TGTGCCAGCACCCGGGGGAGCGGGACAGCCAAAAACATTCAGTACTTC
TRBV10-2	TRBJ2-7	NA	few	CASRKGSYEQYF	TGCGCCAGCAGAAAGGGGTCCTACGAGCAGTACTTC